The following is a T cell receptor (beta chain) sequence with its context. This clonotype was seen many times. The clone's antigen remains unknown. There are no base qualities to consult, and no much larger clone falls within one base. The sample is drawn from a study of T-cell reconstitution after alpha-beta-depleted transplantation in children (dated by TCRdb to 2016 to 2017). About the investigation overall: Using TCR repertoire profiling, the study followed T-cell immune reconstitution in a quantitative way in children after TCRalphabeta/CD19-depleted allogeneic hematopoietic cell transplantation.

The CDR3 runs 15 residues from the cysteine to the phenylalanine. Only the CDR3 DNA is retained, 45 bases long and in frame from the first base. Trimming accounts for 5 bases at V and 5 bases at J, while the number of junction bases matched to no gene is 10. The germline V gene (reference sequence) provides CDR1 DFQATT and CDR2 SNEGSKA. The library was generated by PCR. TCRdb lists the instrument as Illumina HiSeq 2500. TCR library preparation used molecular barcoding, with unique molecular identifiers applied to normalize quantification of the TCRbeta repertoire. Using fastp trimming at Q25 and MiXCR clonotype assembly, TCRdb reanalyzed the public sequencing data and kept in-frame beta chains. Records with the same CDR3 protein are collapsed into one entry carrying the most frequent genes and DNA. For this sample the table gives approximately 520,000 distinct CDR3 sequences, of which about 33% were detected only once. 2% to 2.5% of the sample lies in the top ten.

The starting material was PBMCs from the stem cell graft donor, obtained from the stem cell graft. The chain couples TRBV20-1 to TRBJ2-3, and TRBD1 matches 10 of the central bases. The TCR comes from a human donor who donated a stem cell graft to a child with aplastic anemia. The sequenced DNA is TGCAGTGCTCGCAGGGGGGACAGGGGAAGAGATACGCAGTATTTT. This codes for CSARRGDRGRDTQYF.